One and the same sample provided the 20 T cell receptor beta chains below, sequenced in a study of identical twins. TCRdb re-called the 5' RACE reads through MiXCR, storing one row per CDR3 protein. The table shows 400,000 to 500,000 distinct CDR3 sequences, with 15% to 20% occurring only once. The specimen sequenced was naive T cells sorted from blood. The receptors here all came from a man aged 50-59 years in good health.

This clonotype turned up a few times. The chain is built from TRBV28 and TRBJ2-7; perhaps TRBD1 as D (6 bases). Germline V gene lookup returns CDR1 MDHEN and CDR2 SYDVKM. There are 16 residues in the CDR3. Trimming stripped 3 bases from V and 2 bases from J, with 17 bases between. CDR3 nucleotide sequence: TGTGCCAGCAGTTTTCATGTTTCGGGACACCCCTACGAGCAGTACTTC. Translating gives CASSFHVSGHPYEQYF.

Ten or more counts support this clonotype. The chain combines TRBV5-1 with TRBJ2-1; 7 bases fit TRBD1. CDR3 length: 14 residues. Germline CDR1 is SGHRS and CDR2 is YFSETQ. Trimming at V came to 0 bases and at J to 16 bases, leaving 13 bases not matched to a gene. CDR3 region: CASSLDSLGQRKFF. CDR3 in DNA: TGCGCCAGCAGCTTGGATAGTCTGGGACAGAGGAAATTCTTC.

This clonotype was counted between two and nine times. The genes are TRBV10-3 and TRBJ2-7, with a tentative D call TRBD2 (6 bases). Trimming cost V 8 bases and J 5 bases, with 16 bases left between them. Germline values: CDR1 ENHRY, CDR2 SYGVKD. The CDR3 runs 13 residues. The CDR3 DNA is TGTGCCATCGGACGGGAGAATATCAACGAGCAGTACTTC. Amino acid sequence: CAIGRENINEQYF.

This chain uses TRBV6-1 with TRBJ2-1; no firm D call. Germline loops: CDR1 MNHNS, CDR2 SASEGT. V was pared by 3 bases and J by 8 bases, with 5 bases between. This CDR3 region has 11 residues. The DNA of the CDR3 is TGTGCCAGCAGTGACTTCGATGAGCAGTTCTTC. Its protein is CASSDFDEQFF.

This chain joins TRBV30 and TRBJ2-6, with 10 bases aligning to TRBD2. The trim removed 3 bases at V and 2 bases at J, leaving 4 bases unmatched. Germline V gene sequence: CDR1 GTSNPN, CDR2 SVGIG (reference sequence). The CDR3 loop spans 16 amino acids. CDR3 residues: CAWRLAGEPGANVLTF. CDR3 sequence (DNA): TGTGCCTGGAGGCTAGCGGGAGAGCCTGGGGCCAACGTCCTGACTTTC.

This chain joins TRBV20-1 and TRBJ2-7; D perhaps matches TRBD2 (7 bases). The CDR3 contains 13 residues. V lost 5 bases to trimming and J lost 5 bases, with 16 bases between them. CDR1 DFQATT and CDR2 SNEGSKA come from the germline V gene (reference sequence). The CDR3 DNA follows: TGCAGTGCTCGACGGGGGGCTTACCACGAGCAGTACTTC. Protein sequence: CSARRGAYHEQYF.

In this sample, this clonotype turned up many times. This sequence joins TRBV29-1 and TRBJ2-5; the D is unclear. Germline CDR1 SQVTM, CDR2 ANQGSEA. The CDR3 is 15 amino acids. Between the trimmed V and J ends, which lost 5 bases and 0 bases, there was a span of 16 bases. CDR3 sequence: CSVYGRQLYQETQYF. CDR3 sequence (DNA): TGCAGCGTTTACGGGCGACAATTGTACCAAGAGACCCAGTACTTC.

The chain recombines TRBV9 with TRBJ1-2; 9 nucleotides agree with TRBD1. The CDR3 is made up of 15 amino acids. The germline V gene has CDR1 SGDLS and CDR2 YYNGEE. The ends lost 3 bases at V and 8 bases at J; junction bases unmatched: 11. CDR3 sequence (DNA): TGTGCCAGCAGCGCCGGATGGGACAGGGCGAGCGGCTACACCTTC. It encodes CASSAGWDRASGYTF.

This clonotype was seen a handful of times. The J gene is TRBJ2-7, the V gene TRBV29-1; D tentatively fits TRBD1 or TRBD2 (5 bases each). Looked up from germline, CDR1 is SQVTM and CDR2 is ANQGSEA. Trimming shortened V by 2 bases and J by 3 bases, and 20 bases separated the two germline ends. The CDR3 consists of 16 residues. CDR3 protein: CSVEQFWGEEGYEQYF. The DNA for the CDR3 is TGCAGCGTTGAACAATTTTGGGGCGAAGAGGGCTACGAGCAGTACTTC.

The rearrangement links TRBV28 to TRBJ2-7; D is perhaps TRBD2 (7 bases). The germline gives CDR1 MDHEN, CDR2 SYDVKM. The CDR3 spans 15 residues. Trimming removed 5 bases at V and 5 bases at J, with 19 bases between. Written as DNA, the CDR3 is TGTGCCAGCAGTCCGCTTGGGGGGGCTTGGAACGAGCAGTACTTC. This codes for CASSPLGGAWNEQYF.

This clonotype was found a few times. This chain links TRBV3-1 with TRBJ2-1, with 13 positions matching TRBD2. With V trimmed by 3 bases and J by 7 bases, 6 bases remained unmatched. The CDR3 runs to 16 residues. The germline gives CDR1 LGHDT, CDR2 YNNKEL (reference sequence). For the CDR3, the DNA is TGTGCCAGCAGCCACCAAACTAGCGGGAGGGCGAATGAGCAGTTCTTC. It yields the protein CASSHQTSGRANEQFF.

The chain couples TRBV20-1 to TRBJ1-1; no clear D gene. CDR1 is DFQATT and CDR2 is SNEGSKA in the germline V gene (reference sequence). There are 10 residues in the CDR3. The CDR3 DNA reads TGCAGGCCCCCAGGCGCTGAAGCTTTCTTT. It specifies CRPPGAEAFF.

The rearrangement links TRBV5-1 to TRBJ2-5, with TRBD2 identical over 13 bases. The ends lost 4 bases at V and 1 base at J; junction bases unmatched: 7. Germline assignment: CDR1 SGHRS and CDR2 YFSETQ. The CDR3 length is 17 residues. The CDR3 nucleotides read TGCGCCAGCAGCCGCGGGGGACTAGCGGGGTCCCAAGAGACCCAGTACTTC. It yields the protein CASSRGGLAGSQETQYF.

V is TRBV24-1 and J is TRBJ2-6; D not certain. Germline loops: CDR1 KGHDR, CDR2 SFDVKD. The CDR3 is 15 amino acids. V lost 2 bases, J lost 2 bases, and 6 bases lay in between. The chain's CDR3 is CATSDYRAGANVLTF. The CDR3 nucleotides are TGTGCCACCAGTGATTATAGGGCTGGGGCCAACGTCCTGACTTTC.

This clonotype occurred a few times. This chain uses TRBV7-2 with TRBJ1-4; D is ambiguous. V shed 2 bases and J shed 5 bases, with 9 bases lying between them. CDR1 is SGHTA and CDR2 is FQGNSA in the germline V gene. This CDR3 spans 14 amino acids. CDR3 protein: CASSLYPQNEKLFF. For the CDR3, the DNA is TGTGCCAGCAGCTTATATCCTCAAAATGAAAAACTGTTTTTT.

This chain's CDR3 is CASGRQKPNTEAFF. For the CDR3, the DNA is TGTGCCAGCGGTAGACAGAAACCGAACACTGAAGCTTTCTTT. The chain combines TRBV6-2 or TRBV6-3 with TRBJ1-1; weak D call: TRBD1 (5 bases). Trimming removed 8 bases at V and 1 base at J, with 14 bases between. CDR1 MNHEY and CDR2 SVGEGT come from the germline V gene. This CDR3 is built from 14 residues.

The chain is built from TRBV20-1 and TRBJ2-1; a possible D gene is TRBD2 (6 bases). Trimming shortened V by 5 bases and J by 1 base, and 12 bases separated the two germline ends. Germline values: CDR1 DFQATT, CDR2 SNEGSKA (reference sequence). The length of the CDR3 is 14 residues. As DNA, the CDR3 is TGCAGTGCTCTGGGCGGGGAGTCCTACAATGAGCAGTTCTTC. Translation: CSALGGESYNEQFF.

This clonotype has ten or more counts. The chain employs TRBV7-2 and TRBJ2-4; tentatively, D is TRBD1 (6 bases). The CDR3 has 15 amino acids. CDR1 is SGHTA, CDR2 FQGNSA, per germline. The V end lost 5 bases, the J end lost 2 bases, and 13 bases lay between the germline ends. The CDR3 spells CASSNPGTPKNIQYF. The CDR3 DNA is TGTGCCAGCAGCAACCCCGGGACACCCAAAAACATTCAGTACTTC.

This chain connects TRBV6-5 to TRBJ1-6, with unresolved D. The CDR3 spans 15 residues. V lost 2 bases, J lost 7 bases, and 12 bases lay in between. Germline CDR1 is MNHEY and CDR2 is SVGAGI. CDR3 residues: CASSYGGRVNSPLHF. Written as DNA, the CDR3 is TGTGCCAGCAGTTACGGTGGCCGCGTCAATTCACCCCTCCACTTT.

The chain carries TRBV3-1 and TRBJ2-7, with D possibly TRBD1 on 5 matching bases. Trimming pared 3 bases from V and 1 base from J, leaving 10 bases between. The CDR3 runs 14 residues. Germline CDR1 is LGHDT and CDR2 is YNNKEL (reference sequence). CDR3 sequence: CASSQSRVSYEQYF. Written as DNA, the CDR3 is TGTGCCAGCAGCCAGAGCAGGGTTTCCTACGAGCAGTACTTC.